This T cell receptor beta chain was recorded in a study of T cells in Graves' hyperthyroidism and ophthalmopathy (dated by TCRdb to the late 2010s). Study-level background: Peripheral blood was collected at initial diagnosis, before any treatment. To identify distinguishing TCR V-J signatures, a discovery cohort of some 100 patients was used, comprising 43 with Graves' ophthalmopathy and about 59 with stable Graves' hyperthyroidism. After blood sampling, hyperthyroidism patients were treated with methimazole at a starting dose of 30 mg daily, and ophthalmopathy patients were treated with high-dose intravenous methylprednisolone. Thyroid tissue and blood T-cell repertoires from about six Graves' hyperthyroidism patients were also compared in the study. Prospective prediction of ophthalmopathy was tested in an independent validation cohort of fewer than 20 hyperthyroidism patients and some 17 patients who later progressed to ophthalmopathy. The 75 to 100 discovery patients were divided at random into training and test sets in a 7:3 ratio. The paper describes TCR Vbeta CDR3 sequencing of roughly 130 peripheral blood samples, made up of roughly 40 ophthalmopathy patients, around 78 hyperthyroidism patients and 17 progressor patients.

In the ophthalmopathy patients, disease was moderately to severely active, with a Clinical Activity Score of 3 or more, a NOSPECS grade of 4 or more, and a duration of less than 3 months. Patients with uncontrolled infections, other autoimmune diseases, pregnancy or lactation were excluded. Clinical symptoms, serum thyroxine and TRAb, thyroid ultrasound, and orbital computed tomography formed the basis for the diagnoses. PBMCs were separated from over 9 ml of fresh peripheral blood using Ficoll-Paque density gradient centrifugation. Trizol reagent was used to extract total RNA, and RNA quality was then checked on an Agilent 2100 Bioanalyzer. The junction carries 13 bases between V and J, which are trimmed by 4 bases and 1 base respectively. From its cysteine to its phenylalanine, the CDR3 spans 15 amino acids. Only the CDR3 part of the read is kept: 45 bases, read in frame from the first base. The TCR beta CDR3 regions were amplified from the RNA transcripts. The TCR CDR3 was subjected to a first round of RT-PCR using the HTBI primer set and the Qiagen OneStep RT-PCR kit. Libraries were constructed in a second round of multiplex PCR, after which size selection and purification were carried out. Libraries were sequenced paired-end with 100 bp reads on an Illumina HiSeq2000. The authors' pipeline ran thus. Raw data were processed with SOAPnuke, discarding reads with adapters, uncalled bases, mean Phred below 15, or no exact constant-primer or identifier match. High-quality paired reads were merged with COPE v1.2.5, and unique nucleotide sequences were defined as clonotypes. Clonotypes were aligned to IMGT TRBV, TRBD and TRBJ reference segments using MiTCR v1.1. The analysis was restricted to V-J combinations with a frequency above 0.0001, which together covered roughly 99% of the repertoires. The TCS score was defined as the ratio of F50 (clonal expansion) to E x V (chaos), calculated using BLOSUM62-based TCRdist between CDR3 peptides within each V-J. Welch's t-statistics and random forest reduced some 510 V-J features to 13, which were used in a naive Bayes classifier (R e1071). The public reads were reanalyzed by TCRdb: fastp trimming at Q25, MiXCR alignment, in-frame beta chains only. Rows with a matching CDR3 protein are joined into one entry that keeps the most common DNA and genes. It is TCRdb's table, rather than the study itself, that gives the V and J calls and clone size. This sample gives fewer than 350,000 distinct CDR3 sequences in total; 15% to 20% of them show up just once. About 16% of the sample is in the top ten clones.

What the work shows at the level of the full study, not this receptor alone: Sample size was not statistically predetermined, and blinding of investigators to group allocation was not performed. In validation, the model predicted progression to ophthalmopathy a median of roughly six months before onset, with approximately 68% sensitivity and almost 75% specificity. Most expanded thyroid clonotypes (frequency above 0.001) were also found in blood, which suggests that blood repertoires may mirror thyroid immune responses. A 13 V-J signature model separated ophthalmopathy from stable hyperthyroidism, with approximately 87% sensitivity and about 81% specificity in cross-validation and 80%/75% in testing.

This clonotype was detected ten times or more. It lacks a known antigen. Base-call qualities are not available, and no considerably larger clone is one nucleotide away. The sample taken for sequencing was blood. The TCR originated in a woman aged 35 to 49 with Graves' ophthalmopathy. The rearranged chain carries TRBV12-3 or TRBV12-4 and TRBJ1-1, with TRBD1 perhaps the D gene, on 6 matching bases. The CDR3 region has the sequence CASSSPQGPNTEAFF. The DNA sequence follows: TGTGCCAGCAGTTCACCACAGGGTCCGAACACTGAAGCTTTCTTT.